Shown below are 30 T cell receptor beta chains from a single sample sequenced in a study of CD8 T cells in ankylosing spondylitis. Study-level findings and limits: Within ankylosing spondylitis blood, a TCR beta motif made up of roughly eight highly homologous variants appeared to be characteristic.

These receptors' antigens are unknown. TCRdb called the 5' RACE reads again in MiXCR, with one record for every CDR3 protein. The sample carries roughly 490,000 distinct CDR3 sequences, about 5.7% recorded once. Material for sequencing was blood, either unsorted or a sorted T cell fraction (not recorded which). The receptor set was obtained from a male donor with ankylosing spondylitis.

This clonotype was recorded many times. This chain connects TRBV5-1 to TRBJ2-5; D is unresolved. The CDR3 is made up of 14 amino acids. V shed 0 bases and J shed 5 bases, with 11 bases lying between them. Germline-derived CDR1 and CDR2 are SGHRS and YFSETQ. The CDR3 bases are TGCGCCAGCAGCTTGGCGCGTATGCAGGAGACCCAGTACTTC. Its translation: CASSLARMQETQYF.

This clonotype has at least ten counts. J is TRBJ2-1 and V is TRBV4-3; D is perhaps TRBD2 (7 bases). Trimming cost V 2 bases and J 12 bases, with 17 bases left between them. The CDR3 spans 14 residues. Germline V gene lookup returns CDR1 LGHNA and CDR2 YSLEER. CDR3: CASSQLGGGRGQFF. The CDR3 bases are TGCGCCAGCAGCCAATTAGGGGGGGGCCGGGGGCAGTTCTTC.

This clonotype appeared many times. The V call is TRBV29-1, the J call TRBJ1-2; 7 bases agree with TRBD1. The V gene's germline CDR1 is SQVTM and CDR2 ANQGSEA. This CDR3 has 14 amino acids. The V segment lost 6 bases and the J segment 3 bases; nucleotides outside the gene matches: 10. The CDR3 DNA sequence: TGCAGCGTCTATGACCGGGACAGTGACTATGGCTACACCTTC. It is translated as CSVYDRDSDYGYTF.

The table lists this clonotype with many counts. This chain connects TRBV6-5 to TRBJ1-1; possible D gene TRBD1, 5 bases. The CDR3 length is 11 residues. Trimming pared 8 bases from V and 10 bases from J, leaving 14 bases between. CDR1 is MNHEY, CDR2 SVGAGI, per germline. In DNA, the CDR3 is TGTGCCAGCGGACTAGGGGTGTCAGCTTTCTTT. This translates into CASGLGVSAFF.

The chain uses TRBV30 and TRBJ2-7, with D perhaps being TRBD1 or TRBD2 (5 bases each). The CDR3 sequence is 12 residues long. Germline V lookup: CDR1 GTSNPN, CDR2 SVGIG (reference sequence). The V and J ends lost 8 bases and 4 bases respectively, with 15 bases between them. CDR3 region: CALGVAGYEQYF. The CDR3 nucleotides read TGTGCCCTGGGGGTAGCCGGTTACGAGCAGTACTTC.

This clonotype was observed many times. The chain is built from TRBV12-3 or TRBV12-4 and TRBJ1-5, with D maybe TRBD1 (6 bases). Between the trimmed V and J ends, which lost 2 bases and 7 bases, there was a span of 9 bases. This CDR3 spans 13 amino acids. CDR3 protein: CASSLRGRQPQHF. CDR3 sequence (DNA): TGTGCCAGCAGTTTAAGGGGGAGGCAGCCCCAGCATTTT.

The V call is TRBV6-4, the J call TRBJ2-1; TRBD2 matches at 7 bases. Germline values: CDR1 MRHNA, CDR2 SNTAGT. V was clipped by 2 bases and J by 8 bases; unmatched bases: 21. CDR3 length equals 19 residues. This chain's CDR3 is CASSDPDAAAGECSYEQFF. The CDR3 DNA reads TGTGCCAGCAGTGACCCAGACGCGGCCGCGGGAGAATGTAGCTATGAGCAGTTCTTC.

The table lists this clonotype with many counts. The rearrangement joins TRBV6-2 or TRBV6-3 to TRBJ1-2; D is ambiguous. The CDR3 totals 17 residues. The V gene lost 6 bases and the J gene lost 3 bases, with 23 bases spanning the gap. Germline CDR1 and CDR2: MNHEY and SVGEGT. The CDR3 DNA sequence: TGTGCCAGCAGGATATCGACTGGGGTGGAGTTGGACTATGGCTACACCTTC. It encodes CASRISTGVELDYGYTF.

This clonotype was recorded many times. This chain uses TRBV4-3 with TRBJ1-1; TRBD1 matches 7 bases. The J segment lost 0 bases and the V segment lost 0 bases, leaving 1 base of the junction unmatched. Germline V gene lookup returns CDR1 LGHNA and CDR2 YSLEER. The CDR3 contains 15 residues. Written as DNA, the CDR3 is TGCGCCAGCAGCCAAGACGGGACAGTGAACACTGAAGCTTTCTTT. It specifies CASSQDGTVNTEAFF.

At least ten counts were recorded for this clonotype. The V and J genes are TRBV29-1 and TRBJ2-6; D gene ambiguous. The CDR3 runs to 14 residues. The germline V gene encodes CDR1 SQVTM and CDR2 ANQGSEA. V was pared by 0 bases and J by 0 bases, with 3 bases between. In DNA form, the CDR3 reads TGCAGCGTTGAAGACCACTCTGGGGCCAACGTCCTGACTTTC. Translation: CSVEDHSGANVLTF.

This clonotype came up many times. The chain uses TRBV20-1 and TRBJ1-1; D is ambiguous. Trimming took off 5 bases at V and 1 base at J, with 8 bases between the two ends. This CDR3 has 12 amino acids. The germline gives CDR1 DFQATT, CDR2 SNEGSKA (reference sequence). CDR3 nucleotides: TGCAGTGCTTGGGCCGGGAACACTGAAGCTTTCTTT. It encodes CSAWAGNTEAFF.

The chain couples TRBV6-2 or TRBV6-3 to TRBJ1-5; weak D call: TRBD1 (6 bases). The length of the CDR3 is 16 residues. The germline V gene has CDR1 MNHEY and CDR2 SVGEGT. V was cut by 3 bases and J by 2 bases, with 14 bases left in between. Here the CDR3 DNA reads TGTGCCAGCAGTTATTCCAGGGGACGGGGCAATCAGCCCCAGCATTTT. Translating gives CASSYSRGRGNQPQHF.

There are many counts of this clonotype. V is TRBV27 and J is TRBJ2-1; weak D call: TRBD1 (6 bases). Germline CDR1 MNHEY, CDR2 SMNVEV (reference sequence). V shed 2 bases and J shed 2 bases, with 13 bases lying between them. The CDR3 extends over 16 amino acids. CDR3 region: CASSLHQGYPYNEQFF. Written as DNA, the CDR3 is TGTGCCAGCAGTTTACATCAGGGGTATCCCTACAATGAGCAGTTCTTC.

At least ten counts were recorded for this clonotype. This sequence joins TRBV18 and TRBJ1-1; D unclear. The germline V and J ends were trimmed by 5 bases and 1 base, with 8 bases remaining between them. The V gene's germline CDR1 is KGHSH and CDR2 LQKENI. The CDR3 has 13 residues. As DNA, the CDR3 is TGTGCCAGCTCAGTCTCAGGGAACACTGAAGCTTTCTTT. It yields the protein CASSVSGNTEAFF.

This clonotype came up many times. V gene TRBV6-5 combines with J gene TRBJ1-1, with a possible D match to TRBD1 (6 bases). Trimming removed 6 bases from V and 7 bases from J, with 12 bases in between. The germline V gene has CDR1 MNHEY and CDR2 SVGAGI. The CDR3 loop spans 12 amino acids. As DNA, the CDR3 is TGTGCCAGCAGCCCGGGGGGGCTTGAAGCTTTCTTT. Its protein product is CASSPGGLEAFF.

A few counts support this clonotype. The chain links TRBV5-1 to TRBJ2-1, with a weak D call TRBD2 (7 bases). Per germline, CDR1 SGHRS and CDR2 YFSETQ. This CDR3 contains 14 residues. V lost 4 bases and J 5 bases, leaving 13 bases between the germline ends. CDR3 protein: CASSPAGGHNEQFF. The CDR3 DNA reads as TGCGCCAGCAGCCCCGCCGGGGGGCACAATGAGCAGTTCTTC. The whole variable domain, filled in from reference TRBV5-1 and TRBJ2-1, reads KAGVTQTPRYLIKTRGQQVTLSCSPISGHRSVSWYQQTPGQGLQFLFEYFSETQRNKGNFPGRFSGRQFSNSRSEMNVSTLELGDSALYLCASSPAGGHNEQFFGPGTRLTVL.

Ten or more counts support this clonotype. The chain is built from TRBV5-1 and TRBJ1-1; 8 bases align to TRBD1. V was clipped by 4 bases and J by 6 bases; unmatched bases: 11. The CDR3 covers 15 residues. Germline CDR1 is SGHRS and CDR2 is YFSETQ. CDR3 DNA sequence: TGCGCCAGCAGCACCCTACAGGGGGGGATCGCTGAAGCTTTCTTT. Translation gives CASSTLQGGIAEAFF.

This clonotype has at least ten counts. The chain links TRBV20-1 to TRBJ2-3; TRBD1 is a possible D gene (5 bases). This CDR3 has 13 residues. Germline V CDR1 and CDR2: DFQATT, SNEGSKA (reference sequence). CDR3: CSGTTASTDTQYF. DNA of the CDR3: TGCAGCGGAACGACAGCTAGCACAGATACGCAGTATTTT.

This clonotype came up many times. The V and J genes are TRBV20-1 and TRBJ1-1; weak D call: TRBD1 (5 bases). The CDR3 is made up of 17 amino acids. Per the germline V gene, CDR1 is DFQATT and CDR2 is SNEGSKA (reference sequence). The ends were cut back, 0 bases at V and 5 bases at J, with 22 bases in the middle. This CDR3 is CSARDMRGGIWKTEAFF. In nucleotides, the CDR3 is TGCAGTGCTAGAGATATGAGGGGAGGAATTTGGAAGACTGAAGCTTTCTTT.

This clonotype has ten or more counts. This chain joins TRBV21-1 and TRBJ1-5; the table names TRBD1, a call not compared with the DNA. TRBV21-1 is described as a pseudogene. This CDR3 spans 20 amino acids. In DNA form, the CDR3 reads TGTGCCAGCAGCAAAGCAATCCGGGACAGAGACTTTCATGGCAATCAGCCCCAGCATTTT. Protein: CASSKAIRDRDFHGNQPQHF.

This clonotype was found many times. CDR3 nucleotide sequence: TGTGCCAGCAGTTACGACAGAAATCAGCCCCAGCATTTT. Protein: CASSYDRNQPQHF. This rearrangement joins TRBV6-5 to TRBJ1-5; tentative D call: TRBD1 (5 bases). The V end lost 2 bases, the J end lost 4 bases, and 6 bases lay between the germline ends. This CDR3 comprises 13 residues. Germline V lookup: CDR1 MNHEY, CDR2 SVGAGI.

This clonotype was detected ten times or more. V is TRBV5-1 and J is TRBJ2-3, with a possible D match to TRBD2 (8 bases). Germline CDR1 is SGHRS and CDR2 is YFSETQ. This CDR3 has 16 residues. V was clipped by 4 bases and J by 0 bases, with 15 bases between them. CDR3 residues: CASSPGGTASTDTQYF. The DNA of the CDR3 is TGCGCCAGCAGCCCGGGGGGGACAGCTAGCACAGATACGCAGTATTTT.

This clonotype was observed many times. This sequence joins TRBV7-9 and TRBJ2-7, with 9 positions matching TRBD1. Germline V gene lookup returns CDR1 SEHNR and CDR2 FQNEAQ (reference sequence). The CDR3 runs to 15 residues. Trimming removed 3 bases from V and 1 base from J; junction bases left unmatched: 4. Here the CDR3 reads CASSFWDRVSYEQYF. CDR3 DNA sequence: TGTGCCAGCAGCTTCTGGGACAGGGTATCCTACGAGCAGTACTTC.

This clonotype was seen ten or more times. The chain joins TRBV12-3 or TRBV12-4 to TRBJ1-5; TRBD1 is a possible D gene (5 bases). The CDR3 length is 12 residues. V shed 3 bases and J shed 7 bases, with 7 bases lying between them. The CDR3 region is CASSFEGQPQHF. The CDR3 DNA reads as TGTGCCAGCAGTTTTGAGGGGCAGCCCCAGCATTTT.

This clonotype was counted many times. This chain connects TRBV4-3 to TRBJ1-2; unclear D gene. Germline V gives CDR1 LGHNA, CDR2 YSLEER. The CDR3 extends over 13 amino acids. The germline V and J ends were trimmed by 2 bases and 4 bases, with 8 bases remaining between them. CDR3 region: CASSQTGSYGYTF. In DNA, the CDR3 is TGCGCCAGCAGCCAAACCGGGAGCTATGGCTACACCTTC.

This clonotype turned up a few times. The rearrangement links TRBV18 to TRBJ2-3; D is uncertain. The V end lost 2 bases, the J end lost 2 bases, and 14 bases lay between the germline ends. CDR3 length: 16 residues. Germline-derived CDR1 and CDR2 are KGHSH and LQKENI. As DNA, the CDR3 is TGTGCCAGCTCACCAATTCTTCTGGGCTACACAGATACGCAGTATTTT. Amino acids: CASSPILLGYTDTQYF.

In DNA, the CDR3 is TGCAGTGCTAGACAGGCGTTAACACCACTGAACACCGGGGAGCTGTTTTTT. This codes for CSARQALTPLNTGELFF. The chain carries TRBV20-1 and TRBJ2-2; D is unresolved. In germline, CDR1 is DFQATT, CDR2 SNEGSKA (reference sequence). The CDR3 contains 17 residues. V lost 2 bases to trimming and J lost 1 base, with 17 bases between them.

The sample holds a few counts of this clonotype. This chain joins TRBV10-3 and TRBJ2-5, with TRBD1 identical over 7 bases. This CDR3 contains 14 residues. Trimming cost V 7 bases and J 0 bases; bases outside gene matches: 5. Germline V lookup: CDR1 ENHRY, CDR2 SYGVKD. CDR3 loop: CAINPDRDQETQYF. The CDR3 region has the DNA TGTGCCATCAACCCAGACAGGGACCAAGAGACCCAGTACTTC.

This chain uses TRBV7-9 with TRBJ2-7; the D is unclear. CDR3 size: 17 residues. Germline CDR1 SEHNR, CDR2 FQNEAQ (reference sequence). The V and J ends lost 7 bases and 2 bases respectively, with 24 bases between them. The CDR3 loop is CASNPPHGQLQTYEQYF. The DNA for the CDR3 is TGTGCCAGCAACCCCCCCCACGGCCAACTTCAAACCTACGAGCAGTACTTC.

This clonotype occurred many times. The CDR3 DNA reads TGCAGTGCTAGAGTTGGAGTCGGGGGACCGACTGCCTATGGCTACACCTTC. Protein sequence: CSARVGVGGPTAYGYTF. The J gene is TRBJ1-2, the V gene TRBV20-1; D is perhaps TRBD1 (5 bases). The V gene's germline CDR1 is DFQATT and CDR2 SNEGSKA (reference sequence). The CDR3 covers 17 residues. Trimming pared 1 base from V and 4 bases from J, leaving 22 bases between.